These 17 T cell receptor beta chains were sequenced from one sample in a study of T cells in Graves' hyperthyroidism and ophthalmopathy. Amplification yielded TCR beta CDR3 regions, with RNA transcripts as the source. Researchers ran a first-round RT-PCR on the TCR CDR3 using the HTBI primer set. TCRdb passed the multiplex PCR reads through MiXCR, listing each CDR3 protein once. The table lists some 800,000 distinct CDR3 sequences, 38% of them singletons, with 8.9% in the top ten. The source material was blood. These receptors originate from a man between 18 and 35 years old with Graves' hyperthyroidism.

In its sample, this clonotype was seen many times. The chain links TRBV15 to TRBJ1-1, with no clear D. Germline CDR1 LNHNV, CDR2 YYDKDF (reference sequence). CDR3 length equals 12 residues. Trimming took 1 base from V and 9 from J, leaving 9 bases between them. In DNA, the CDR3 is TGTGCCACCAGCAGAGGAAACCGGCAAGCTTTCTTT. Its protein product is CATSRGNRQAFF.

The chain joins TRBV29-1 to TRBJ2-5; D perhaps matches TRBD2 (5 bases). The germline V gene has CDR1 SQVTM and CDR2 ANQGSEA. The V and J ends lost 8 bases and 5 bases respectively, with 24 bases between them. The CDR3 extends over 15 amino acids. The chain's CDR3 is CSSVASESPRETQYF. CDR3 in DNA: TGCAGCTCTGTAGCGTCGGAGTCGCCCCGGGAGACCCAGTACTTC.

The V gene is TRBV25-1, the J gene TRBJ1-1; maybe TRBD1 (5 bases). Germline assignment: CDR1 MGHDK and CDR2 SYGVNS. The CDR3 totals 14 residues. CDR3: CARNLQGRGTEAFF. The CDR3 DNA reads TGTGCTAGAAACCTCCAGGGAAGAGGCACTGAAGCTTTCTTT.

This chain uses TRBV6-6 with TRBJ1-5, with D tentatively TRBD1 (5 bases). Germline assignment: CDR1 MNHNY and CDR2 SVGAGI (reference sequence). V was pared by 4 bases and J by 4 bases, with 14 bases between. CDR3 size: 15 residues. The CDR3 nucleotides are TGTGCCAGCAGTTCCCCCTCGGGACCGAATCAGCCCCAGCATTTT. Translated: CASSSPSGPNQPQHF.

With respect to this clonotype: This clone may be a read error of a much larger clone one base away. The chain links TRBV7-3 to TRBJ2-7; TRBD2 agrees at 8 bases. V trimming: 6 bases; J trimming: 5 bases; junction bases outside the gene matches: 3. CDR3 size: 12 residues. In germline, CDR1 is SGHTA, CDR2 FQGTGA. CDR3 amino acids: CASRGLDHEQYF. The CDR3 DNA reads as TGTGCCAGCAGGGGACTAGATCACGAGCAGTACTTC.

This clonotype occurred a few times. The rearrangement joins TRBV10-3 to TRBJ1-2; a possible D gene is TRBD1 (5 bases). CDR1 and CDR2 (germline): ENHRY, SYGVKD. This CDR3 has 14 residues. Trimming pared 2 bases from V and 3 bases from J, leaving 10 bases between. The CDR3 DNA follows: TGTGCCATCAGTGAGGTCAGGGATTACTATGGCTACACCTTC. Protein product: CAISEVRDYYGYTF.

This clonotype appeared many times. The chain combines TRBV29-1 with TRBJ1-3; 7 bases agree with TRBD1. Looked up from germline, CDR1 is SQVTM and CDR2 is ANQGSEA. This CDR3 has 13 residues. With V trimmed by 7 bases and J by 0 bases, 3 bases remained unmatched. The DNA for the CDR3 is TGCAGCGCCGGGACAGACTCTGGAAACACCATATATTTT. This codes for CSAGTDSGNTIYF.

This clonotype was seen more than once but under ten times. The chain uses TRBV6-5 and TRBJ1-5; D might be TRBD1 (6 bases). The CDR3 has 14 amino acids. In germline, CDR1 is MNHEY, CDR2 SVGAGI. The V gene lost 2 bases and the J gene lost 5 bases, with 10 bases spanning the gap. CDR3 sequence reads: CASSYLAGDQPQHF. The CDR3 DNA follows: TGTGCCAGCAGTTACCTGGCAGGGGATCAGCCCCAGCATTTT.

This clonotype was found a few times. J is TRBJ1-1 and V is TRBV9; 11 bases fit TRBD1. This CDR3 is built from 15 residues. Germline V gene lookup returns CDR1 SGDLS and CDR2 YYNGEE. J gave up 6 bases and V 4 bases, and 8 bases lay outside the gene matches. CDR3 sequence reads: CASSLRTGGKAEAFF. For the CDR3, the DNA is TGTGCCAGCAGCCTAAGGACAGGGGGCAAGGCTGAAGCTTTCTTT. Based on the CDR3 plus reference TRBV9 and TRBJ1-1, the full variable domain is DSGVTQTPKHLITATGQRVTLRCSPRSGDLSVYWYQQSLDQGLQFLIQYYNGEERAKGNILERFSAQQFPDLHSELNLSSLELGDSALYFCASSLRTGGKAEAFFGQGTRLTVV.

V is TRBV29-1 and J is TRBJ2-5; D is perhaps TRBD1 or TRBD2 (7 bases each). Trimming shortened V by 6 bases and J by 2 bases, and 16 bases separated the two germline ends. Germline lookup yields CDR1 SQVTM and CDR2 ANQGSEA. This CDR3 spans 14 amino acids. CDR3 in DNA: TGCAGCGTGCTCAGGGGGGGACTACAAGAGACCCAGTACTTC. It specifies CSVLRGGLQETQYF.

This clonotype was picked up many times. J is TRBJ1-6 and V is TRBV20-1; perhaps TRBD1 as D (5 bases). The V gene's germline CDR1 is DFQATT and CDR2 SNEGSKA (reference sequence). The CDR3 totals 13 residues. Trimming cost V 0 bases and J 8 bases, with 8 bases left between them. DNA for the CDR3: TGCAGTGCTAGAGAGCAGGGAGATTCACCCCTCCACTTT. It specifies CSAREQGDSPLHF.

This clonotype was recorded a few times. The chain recombines TRBV7-2 with TRBJ2-5; no clear D gene. The CDR3 length is 14 residues. Per germline, CDR1 SGHTA and CDR2 FQGNSA. V lost 6 bases, J lost 2 bases, and 13 bases lay in between. The DNA of the CDR3 is TGTGCCAGCAGTCCCACGGCGGTACAAGAGACCCAGTACTTC. Its protein product is CASSPTAVQETQYF.

The V call is TRBV19, the J call TRBJ1-1; the D gene is possibly TRBD1 (5 bases). The CDR3 extends over 11 amino acids. CDR1 is LNHDA, CDR2 SQIVND, per germline (reference sequence). V gave up 8 bases and J gave up 9 bases, with 13 bases separating them. The CDR3 loop is CASRDVGQAFF. DNA for the CDR3: TGTGCCAGTCGGGATGTGGGGCAAGCTTTCTTT. The complete variable domain, with remaining parts taken from reference TRBV19 and TRBJ1-1, reads DGGITQSPKYLFRKEGQNVTLSCEQNLNHDAMYWYRQDPGQGLRLIYYSQIVNDFQKGDIAEGYSVSREKKESFPLTVTSAQKNPTAFYLCASRDVGQAFFGQGTRLTVV.

There are many counts of this clonotype. The chain combines TRBV19 with TRBJ1-6; D unresolved. The CDR3 covers 15 residues. Looked up from germline, CDR1 is LNHDA and CDR2 is SQIVND (reference sequence). The ends were cut back, 5 bases at V and 8 bases at J, with 16 bases in the middle. The CDR3 loop is CASSLSQAGDSPLHF. Here the CDR3 DNA reads TGTGCCAGTAGTTTGAGCCAGGCCGGGGATTCACCCCTCCACTTT.

The chain recombines TRBV29-1 with TRBJ1-1; no clear D gene. The CDR3 contains 12 residues. Per the germline V gene, CDR1 is SQVTM and CDR2 is ANQGSEA. The CDR3 here is CSLDVQNTEAFF. The CDR3 DNA sequence: TGCAGTTTAGATGTCCAGAACACTGAAGCTTTCTTT.

This clonotype was observed many times. The chain uses TRBV25-1 and TRBJ2-7; D tentatively fits TRBD1 or TRBD2 (5 bases each). The germline V and J ends were trimmed by 4 bases and 3 bases, with 13 bases remaining between them. CDR1 is MGHDK and CDR2 is SYGVNS in the germline V gene. This CDR3 spans 14 amino acids. CDR3 in DNA: TGTGCCAGCAGTGGACCGGGACGGAACTACGAGCAGTACTTC. This sequence encodes CASSGPGRNYEQYF.

The chain carries TRBV9 and TRBJ2-5, with 10 bases identical to TRBD2. CDR3 size: 19 residues. Losses at the gene ends were 0 bases for V and 2 bases for J; bases not matched to a gene: 13. CDR1 and CDR2 from the germline V gene are SGDLS and YYNGEE. CDR3 residues: CASSVDPGPGLALQETQYF. CDR3 coding DNA: TGTGCCAGCAGCGTAGACCCTGGACCGGGACTAGCGCTACAAGAGACCCAGTACTTC.